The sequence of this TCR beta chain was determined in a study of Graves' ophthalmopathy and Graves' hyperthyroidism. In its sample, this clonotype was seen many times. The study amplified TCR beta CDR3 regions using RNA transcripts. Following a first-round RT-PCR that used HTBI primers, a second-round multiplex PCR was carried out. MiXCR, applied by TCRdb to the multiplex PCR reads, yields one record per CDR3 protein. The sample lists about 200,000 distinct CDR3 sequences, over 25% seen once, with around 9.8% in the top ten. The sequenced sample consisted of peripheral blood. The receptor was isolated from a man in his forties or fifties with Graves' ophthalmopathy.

The CDR3 nucleotides read TGTGCCAGTAGTGACGGGACGGTGAACACTGAAGCTTTCTTT. Translation gives CASSDGTVNTEAFF. V is TRBV19 and J is TRBJ1-1; TRBD1 is a possible D gene (5 bases). V lost 5 bases, J lost 0 bases, and 10 bases lay in between. Germline V gives CDR1 LNHDA, CDR2 SQIVND (reference sequence). CDR3 length: 14 residues.